This T cell receptor (beta chain) stems from a study of T-cell reconstitution after alpha-beta-depleted transplantation in children. General study results and limits: Two months or so post-transplant, alpha-beta T cells reportedly derived from several hundred expanded graft clones.

The authors prepared the TCRbeta library with unique molecular identifiers. TCRdb itself ran the PCR reads through MiXCR, one entry per CDR3 protein. The sample consists of roughly 790,000 distinct CDR3 sequences, 16% of them appearing once. This clonotype was counted a few times. Its antigen is unidentified. Germline lookup yields CDR1 WSHSY and CDR2 SAAADI. The CDR3 runs to 14 residues. V lost 4 bases, J lost 7 bases, and 6 bases stayed unmatched. The chain joins TRBV10-2 to TRBJ2-1; TRBD2 aligns across 8 bases. This specimen was PBMCs, mostly from graft donor cells, taken 360 days after TCRalphabeta/CD19-depleted stem cell transplant. The source is a male patient between 5 and 17 years old who had a stem cell transplant for acute lymphoblastic leukemia, so the T cells may come from the graft donor. Here the CDR3 reads CASSGTSPRNEQFF. The CDR3 nucleotides are TGCGCCAGCAGTGGGACTAGCCCTCGAAATGAGCAGTTCTTC.